This record looks at one T cell receptor (beta chain) sequence and its context. Its antigen is as yet unknown. This sample was taken from a study of T cell responses to AZD1222 COVID-19 vaccine. Notes on the study in general: Repertoire sampling was restricted to post-peak T cell response timepoints. Spike-spanning, vaccine-associated CD4 TCRs were dominant at 160-218 and 743-854. Once two AZD1222 doses were given, Spike-specific TCR breadth and depth went up. Nearly half of unique spike-specific TCRs reportedly avoided B.1.351 and B.1.1.7 mutated regions.

Produced via immunoSEQ multiplex PCR; TCRdb's table is partial and in-frame only. The sample has 100,000 to 150,000 clones; around 87% are singletons. This CDR3 contains 13 residues. J was trimmed by 4 bases and V by 0 bases; bases with no gene match: 0. Germline values: CDR1 LNHNV, CDR2 YYDKDF (reference sequence). The TCR comes from an adult in good health. V gene TRBV15 combines with J gene TRBJ2-7; 7 bases are shared with TRBD2. The material sequenced was peripheral blood, taken on day 0 of AZD1222 vaccination. CDR3 loop: CATSREGGYEQYF. The CDR3 region has the DNA TGTGCCACCAGCAGAGAGGGAGGGTACGAGCAGTACTTC.